The TCR beta chain described here comes from a study of CD8+ T cells in alopecia areata (dated by TCRdb to 2016 to 2019). Study-level background: Treated patients were enrolled in an open-label pilot trial of oral tofacitinib, 5 to 10 mg twice daily, for moderate-to-severe alopecia areata. Patients stayed on tofacitinib for 6 to 18 months and then had 6 months of follow-up off drug so that delayed response and recurrence could be assessed. In both human patients and the C3H/HeJ mouse model, the study applied high-throughput TCRbeta sequencing to look at T cell clonal expansion in alopecia areata. Human TCRbeta sequencing covered scalp tissue and sorted CD4+ and CD8+ peripheral blood T cells from patchy and totalis/universalis alopecia areata patients and healthy controls. Biopsies were taken from tofacitinib-treated patients at baseline and at 4 and 24 weeks of treatment, and a later scalp biopsy was taken in several of the tofacitinib-treated patients. Scalp clonality was compared across normal scalp (n=4), patchy alopecia areata scalp (n=8), and alopecia totalis/universalis scalp (n=8). RNA came from the PAXgene miRNA kit for fixed scalp, the miRNeasy kit for PBMCs, and the RNeasy kit for mouse skin. TCRbeta CDR3 regions were amplified by immunoSEQ multiplex PCR with 35 Vbeta forward and 13 Jbeta reverse primers. The research as a whole found: Resident alphabeta T cells in normal human skin are also sequenced, complicating scalp TCR repertoire analysis, unlike mouse skin dominated by gammadelta T cells. Lesional scalp, especially in alopecia totalis/universalis, showed higher clonality and more expanded CD8+ clones than normal scalp, suggesting antigenic drive. Shared TCR sequences between patients were less evident than in mice, which may be partly attributable to HLA diversity in the patient population.

From V the trimming removes 4 bases and from J it removes 4 bases, while the gene matches leave 3 bases of the junction unaccounted for. Via the germline V gene, CDR1 is SQVTM and CDR2 ANQGSEA. The CDR3 runs 12 residues from the cysteine to the phenylalanine. The retained sequence is limited to the CDR3, 36 bases, with the frame set at the first base. Library construction relied on the immunoSEQ multiplex PCR assay. RNA was extracted from all samples and reverse transcribed into cDNA, which served as template for TCR sequencing. First-strand cDNA was synthesized with SuperScript III using a 2:1 mix of oligo-dT and random hexamers. A synthetic immune receptor repertoire was used to measure amplification bias, and any remaining bias was corrected computationally. In the source study's methods: Raw reads were preprocessed for error removal, and CDR3 was defined according to IMGT conventions as running from the conserved cysteine to phenylalanine. Clonality was computed as 1 minus the Shannon entropy, with the entropy normalized by log2 of the number of productive unique TCRs. Whether each scalp clone was CD4 or CD8 was inferred by checking scalp TCRbeta sequences against the CD4 and CD8 repertoires from sorted blood. This immuneACCESS table, as held by TCRdb, lists in-frame sequences with V and J called but not all clones. Of the missing ones, under half trace to an unresolved V gene in checked studies; the others have no known cause. The DNA gave D and trimming, while V, J and clone size come from that table. The sample table shows about 98,000 clones, and 35% to 50% are seen once. 0.75% to 0.8% of the sample is held by the ten biggest clonotypes.

From alopecia areata patients, peripheral blood was collected along with lesional scalp punch biopsies. PBMCs were separated by density centrifugation and stained for CD3, CD4 and CD8, after which CD4+ and CD8+ T cells were sorted on a FACSAria. Points on this clone: It lacks a known antigen. No much larger clone exists at a distance of one base, and base qualities are not known.

Recombination linked TRBV29-1 to TRBJ2-7; TRBD1 fits 8 bases in the junction. This TCR was recovered from a human donor with alopecia areata. The sample comprised CD4+ T cells sorted from blood. The CDR3 reads as follows: CSVVYRGYEQYF. The sequenced DNA: TGCAGCGTTGTATACAGGGGGTACGAGCAGTACTTC.